One sample yielded the 5 T cell receptor beta chains listed below, sequenced in a study of control samples from healthy donors and cancer patients. Method: immunoSEQ multiplex PCR; TCRdb's copy keeps in-frame clones and lacks some. The sample contains approximately 90,000 clones, about 88% of which appear only once. Sequenced input: blood. The receptors were gathered from a woman in her seventies in good health.

The rearrangement links TRBV19 to TRBJ2-2; 7 bases align to TRBD2. CDR3 length equals 14 residues. The ends lost 6 bases at V and 7 bases at J; junction bases unmatched: 8. Looked up from germline, CDR1 is LNHDA and CDR2 is SQIVND (reference sequence). The CDR3 sequence: CASSGLGRIGELFF. The CDR3, as DNA: TGTGCCAGTAGCGGACTAGGGAGAATCGGGGAGCTGTTTTTT.

The gene calls are TRBV15 and TRBJ1-3; D is undetermined. V was cut by 0 bases and J by 10 bases, with 22 bases left in between. Germline CDR1 reads LNHNV; CDR2 reads YYDKDF (reference sequence). The CDR3 has 17 amino acids. This CDR3 reads CATSRDQPATGVSTIYF. The DNA of the CDR3 is TGTGCCACCAGCAGAGATCAGCCGGCCACCGGGGTTTCGACCATATATTTT.

The CDR3: CASSEYPKIFRFSNQPQHF. The CDR3 coding sequence is TGTGCCAGCAGTGAGTACCCGAAAATATTTAGATTTAGCAATCAGCCCCAGCATTTT. The chain employs TRBV6-1 and TRBJ1-5; D gene unclear. CDR1 is MNHNS, CDR2 SASEGT, per germline. V was shortened by 3 bases and J by 0 bases, with 21 bases between the two germline ends. This CDR3 is built from 19 residues.

A note on this clone: In the same sample, other DNA sequences code for this CDR3. The chain has TRBV12-3 or TRBV12-4 and TRBJ1-1; D is ambiguous. Trimming left V 3 bases short and J 5 bases short, with 7 bases between. There are 12 residues in the CDR3. The CDR3 protein is CASSLSVTEAFF. The CDR3 nucleotides are TGTGCCAGCAGTTTGAGTGTAACTGAAGCTTTCTTT.

The chain is built from TRBV15 and TRBJ1-1; D is undetermined. The length of the CDR3 is 15 residues. Trimming pared 0 bases from V and 1 base from J, leaving 9 bases between. CDR1 is LNHNV, CDR2 YYDKDF, per germline (reference sequence). The chain's CDR3 is CATSRDGLRNTEAFF. In DNA, the CDR3 is TGTGCCACCAGCAGAGATGGTTTACGGAACACTGAAGCTTTCTTT. Based on the CDR3 plus reference TRBV15 and TRBJ1-1, the full variable domain is DAMVIQNPRYQVTQFGKPVTLSCSQTLNHNVMYWYQQKSSQAPKLLFHYYDKDFNNEADTPDNFQSRRPNTSFCFLDIRSPGLGDTAMYLCATSRDGLRNTEAFFGQGTRLTVV.